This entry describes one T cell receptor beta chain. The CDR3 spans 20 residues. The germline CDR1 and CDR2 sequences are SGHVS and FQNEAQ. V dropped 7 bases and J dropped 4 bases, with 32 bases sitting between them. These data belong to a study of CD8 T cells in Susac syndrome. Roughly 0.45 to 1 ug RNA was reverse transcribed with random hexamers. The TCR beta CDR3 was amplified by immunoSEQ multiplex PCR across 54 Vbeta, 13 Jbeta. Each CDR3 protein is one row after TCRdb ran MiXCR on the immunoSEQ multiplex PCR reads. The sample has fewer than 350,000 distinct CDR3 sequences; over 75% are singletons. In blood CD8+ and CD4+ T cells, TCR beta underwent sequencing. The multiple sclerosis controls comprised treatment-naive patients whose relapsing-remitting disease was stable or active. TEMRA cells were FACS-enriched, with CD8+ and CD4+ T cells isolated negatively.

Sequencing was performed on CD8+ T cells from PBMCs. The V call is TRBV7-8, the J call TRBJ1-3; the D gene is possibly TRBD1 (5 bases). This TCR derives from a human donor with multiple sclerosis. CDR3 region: CASTLNGGRYSWGKGNTIYF. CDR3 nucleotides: TGTGCCAGCACCCTTAATGGCGGCAGGTACTCCTGGGGCAAAGGAAACACCATATATTTT.